This entry features one T cell receptor beta chain sequence. CDR3 length equals 11 residues. Trimming cost V 6 bases and J 10 bases; bases outside gene matches: 8. Germline CDR1 is SQVTM and CDR2 is ANQGSEA. Repertoires were generated with immunoSEQ multiplex PCR, while TCRdb's copy carries only in-frame clones and drops some. The data contain some 230,000 clones, around 84% of them seen just once; the ten biggest clones take up about 0.93%. The data stem from a study of blood T cell repertoires in COVID-19. The receptor's source is a man aged 35 to 55 with acute or convalescent COVID-19. The V gene is TRBV29-1, the J gene TRBJ1-2; 7 bases match TRBD1. Sequenced: peripheral blood. In nucleotides, the CDR3 is TGCAGCGTCTCGAGGGACAGCCACTACACCTTC. This translates into CSVSRDSHYTF. Complete variable domain (other parts from reference TRBV29-1 and TRBJ1-2): SAVISQKPSRDICQRGTSLTIQCQVDSQVTMMFWYRQQPGQSLTLIATANQGSEATYESGFVIDKFPISRPNLTFSTLTVSNMSPEDSSIYLCSVSRDSHYTFGSGTRLTVV.